This T cell receptor beta chain was retrieved from a study of blood T cell repertoires in COVID-19. Study-wide context: Nucleic acid was either cDNA or gDNA, and it came from T cells, B-cell-depleted T cells, or PBMCs.

This clone was picked up a small number of times. TCRdb keeps only in-frame clones here, not all; method: immunoSEQ multiplex PCR. The table lists 200,000 to 300,000 clones, about four fifths of them singletons. The receptor's source is a woman in her 70s with acute or convalescent COVID-19. Sequenced material: peripheral blood.

This CDR3 reads CASSLGSSSNQPQHF. DNA for the CDR3: TGTGCCAGCAGCTTGGGCAGTTCAAGCAATCAGCCCCAGCATTTT. The chain couples TRBV7-6 to TRBJ1-5; no reliable D call. Germline lookup yields CDR1 SGHVS and CDR2 FNYEAQ. Trimming shortened V by 3 bases and J by 1 base, and 10 bases separated the two germline ends. This CDR3 comprises 15 residues.